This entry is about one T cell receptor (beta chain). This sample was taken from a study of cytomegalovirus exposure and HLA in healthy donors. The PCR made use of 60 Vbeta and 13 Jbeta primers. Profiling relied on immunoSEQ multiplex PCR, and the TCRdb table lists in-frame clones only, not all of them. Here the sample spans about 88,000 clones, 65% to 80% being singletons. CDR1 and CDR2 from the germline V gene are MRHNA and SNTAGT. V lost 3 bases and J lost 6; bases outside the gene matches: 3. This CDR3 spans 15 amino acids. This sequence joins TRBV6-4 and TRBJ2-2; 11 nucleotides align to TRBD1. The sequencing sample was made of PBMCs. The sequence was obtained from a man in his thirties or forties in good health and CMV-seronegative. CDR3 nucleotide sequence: TGTGCCAGCAGTGAAAGGACAGGGGGCCCCGGGGAGCTGTTTTTT. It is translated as CASSERTGGPGELFF.